This TCR beta chain was observed in a study of neurological immune-mediated disorders. The starting material, 2 million PBMCs stored at -80 C, gave rise to the unsorted libraries. This clonotype came up many times. V was clipped by 9 bases and J by 4 bases, with 15 bases between them. CDR1 and CDR2 (germline): SGHTA, FQGNSA. The CDR3 sequence is 13 residues long. TCRdb re-analysed the 5' RACE reads in MiXCR, keeping a single row per CDR3 protein. In the table there are roughly 65,000 distinct CDR3 sequences, around 5% of which are singletons. Source material: PBMCs. The receptor's source is a human donor with multiple sclerosis. The donor label of this sample is uncertain. The chain uses TRBV7-2 and TRBJ1-2, with no clear D. For the CDR3, the DNA is TGTGCCAGGGCGCTCAGTCCCGCCTATGGCTACACCTTC. This gives the protein CARALSPAYGYTF.